The rows below give T cell receptor beta chains drawn from one sample of a study of T cells after yellow fever vaccination. TCRdb reprocessed the 5' RACE reads with MiXCR, giving one entry per CDR3 protein. Counted here are about 430,000 distinct CDR3 sequences, over 15% occurring once; the ten biggest clones make up roughly 19%. Sequenced here: PBMCs, sampled before the yellow fever booster vaccination. These receptors originate from a man aged 18 to 30 who received the YFV17D yellow fever vaccine. CDR3s include the opening cysteine and the closing phenylalanine or tryptophan. A D gene is named only where the DNA matches it firmly. Clone size is not always given. Where it is, it says once, few, many or a class for expanded clones.

J | D | V | size | DNA | CDR3
TRBJ2-1 | . | TRBV9 | . | TGTGCCAGCAGCGTAGATCCGGTCTCCTACAATGAGCAGTTCTTC | CASSVDPVSYNEQFF
TRBJ2-1 | TRBD2 | TRBV7-3 | . | TGTGCCAGCAGCTACACTAGCGGGGCAAACAATGAGCAGTTCTTC | CASSYTSGANNEQFF
TRBJ1-2 | . | TRBV20-1 | few | TGCAGTGCTAGAGAGGGGAGTTCAGCTGGCTACACCTTC | CSAREGSSAGYTF
TRBJ2-7 | . | TRBV4-2 | few | TGTGCCAGCAGCCAAGCAGGGGCCGACTACGAGCAGTACTTC | CASSQAGADYEQYF
TRBJ2-3 | TRBD1 | TRBV18 | few | TGTGCCAGCCAGCCCGGGACAGGGGCGGGCACAGATACGCAGTATTTT | CASQPGTGAGTDTQYF
TRBJ2-7 | . | TRBV6-2/TRBV6-3 | many | TGTGCCAGCAGTTGGAGGGACCTCTACGAGCAGTACTTC | CASSWRDLYEQYF
TRBJ2-7 | TRBD1 | TRBV4-1 | few | TGCGCCAGCAGCCGTACGGACAGGGGGACCTACGAGCAGTACTTC | CASSRTDRGTYEQYF
TRBJ2-3 | . | TRBV7-9 | few | TGTGCCAGCAGCGGACAAGCGGCGATCACAGATACGCAGTATTTT | CASSGQAAITDTQYF
TRBJ1-5 | TRBD1 | TRBV20-1 | . | TGCAGTGCTTCCCCGGGTAGACAGGGGGCTAACCTCTATCAGCCCCAGCATTTT | CSASPGRQGANLYQPQHF
TRBJ2-2 | TRBD1 | TRBV4-2 | few | TGTGCCAGCAGCCAACGGACAGGGAACACCGGGGAGCTGTTTTTT | CASSQRTGNTGELFF
TRBJ2-5 | . | TRBV29-1 | few | TGCAGCGTCTCCCGGGACGGGGGATACCAAGAGACCCAGTACTTC | CSVSRDGGYQETQYF
TRBJ2-5 | . | TRBV24-1 | . | TGTGCCACCAGTGAATCGGGACCGGGGCGAGAGACCCAGTACTTC | CATSESGPGRETQYF
TRBJ2-2 | TRBD2 | TRBV7-8 | few | TGTGCCAGCAGCCCCAACCCGGGGACTAGCACCGGGGAGCTGTTTTTT | CASSPNPGTSTGELFF
TRBJ1-5 | . | TRBV7-2 | . | TGTGCCAGCAGCTTAGATCACGGAAATGGGAATCAGCCCCAGCATTTT | CASSLDHGNGNQPQHF
TRBJ1-2 | . | TRBV7-9 | . | TGTGCCAGCAGCTTAGGTCCGGGGTATGGCTACACCTTC | CASSLGPGYGYTF
TRBJ2-2 | . | TRBV7-3 | few | TGTGCCAGCAGCCCCCGCCCGCTAGCGCTCAACACCGGGGAGCTGTTTTTT | CASSPRPLALNTGELFF
TRBJ1-5 | . | TRBV19 | few | TGTGCCAGTAGTCCGTCCCGCTTAGGACAGCCCCAGCATTTT | CASSPSRLGQPQHF
TRBJ2-2 | . | TRBV7-2 | few | TGTGCCAGCAGCTTGAACAGTCCCGCGAACACCGGGGAGCTGTTTTTT | CASSLNSPANTGELFF
TRBJ1-6 | . | TRBV28 | . | TGTGCCAGCAGACTATTAGCCTATAATTCACCCCTCCACTTT | CASRLLAYNSPLHF
TRBJ2-3 | . | TRBV5-1 | few | TGCGCCAGCAGCTTGGATGGGGGGTCCACAGATACGCAGTATTTT | CASSLDGGSTDTQYF
TRBJ1-3 | . | TRBV12-3/TRBV12-4 | few | TGTGCCAGCAGTTCCCACTCGAACTCTGGAAACACCATATATTTT | CASSSHSNSGNTIYF
TRBJ1-5 | . | TRBV20-1 | few | TGCAGTGCACAACAGGGCCTTAGCAATCAGCCCCAGCATTTT | CSAQQGLSNQPQHF
TRBJ1-4 | TRBD1 | TRBV6-2/TRBV6-3 | . | TGTGCCAGCAGTTACGGAAGACAGGGGGCGAATGAAAAACTGTTTTTT | CASSYGRQGANEKLFF
TRBJ2-5 | . | TRBV28 | few | TGTGCCAGCAGCTCTACAGTGGAAGAGACCCAGTACTTC | CASSSTVEETQYF
TRBJ2-7 | . | TRBV10-3 | . | TGTGCCATCGGGTGGGAGACACCTACGAATCCATACGAGCAGTACTTC | CAIGWETPTNPYEQYF
TRBJ2-3 | . | TRBV7-9 | . | TGTGCCAGCAGCATATCACAGATTACGCAGTATTTT | CASSISQITQYF
TRBJ2-3 | TRBD2 | TRBV4-2 | few | TGTGCCAGCAGCCCTCGCCAAGCGGGGGGCACAGATACGCAGTATTTT | CASSPRQAGGTDTQYF
TRBJ2-3 | . | TRBV12-3/TRBV12-4 | many | TGTGCCAGCAGTTTGGGGGGCTCCCCGGATACGCAGTATTTT | CASSLGGSPDTQYF
TRBJ2-3 | . | TRBV5-5 | few | TGTGCCAGCAGCTTTCGGGGGCCCACAGATACGCAGTATTTT | CASSFRGPTDTQYF
TRBJ1-5 | TRBD1 | TRBV12-3/TRBV12-4 | few | TGTGCCAGCACCCCAGACAGGGGGGTCTATCAGCCCCAGCATTTT | CASTPDRGVYQPQHF
TRBJ2-1 | . | TRBV7-3 | once | TGTGCCAGCAGCCTAGGTGGGGGGGCGGACAATGAGCAGTTCTTC | CASSLGGGADNEQFF
TRBJ1-5 | . | TRBV20-1 | . | TGCAGTGCTAGTGGGAGTCGGACCGATCAGCCCCAGCATTTT | CSASGSRTDQPQHF
TRBJ1-2 | . | TRBV5-4 | . | TGTGCCAGCAGCTTGGTACAGACGAACTATGGCTACACCTTC | CASSLVQTNYGYTF
TRBJ2-3 | . | TRBV6-5 | . | TGTGCCAGCAGTCTGCTGGGCGGCTCTAGCACAGATACGCAGTATTTT | CASSLLGGSSTDTQYF
TRBJ1-2 | . | TRBV5-6 | . | TGTGCCAGCAGCTTGGCCCGGGGCGCCTTGGATGGCTACACCTTC | CASSLARGALDGYTF
TRBJ2-7 | TRBD1 | TRBV5-1 | many | TGCGCCAGCAGCTACGGGACAGGGGACTACGAGCAGTACTTC | CASSYGTGDYEQYF
TRBJ2-3 | . | TRBV4-2 | few | TGTGCCAGCAGCCAAGAGGTGGGGGCAGGGGCCCCCGATACGCAGTATTTT | CASSQEVGAGAPDTQYF
TRBJ2-3 | TRBD2 | TRBV5-1 | few | TGCGCCAGCAGCCTGACAGGTCGGGGGGGTGAAGATACGCAGTATTTT | CASSLTGRGGEDTQYF
TRBJ2-7 | . | TRBV6-5 | . | TGTGCCAGCAGTTACGGACGGGACAACTACGAGCAGTACTTC | CASSYGRDNYEQYF
TRBJ1-2 | TRBD1 | TRBV12-3/TRBV12-4 | . | TGTGCCAGCAGTTTTTGGACAGGGGAGGACTACACCTTC | CASSFWTGEDYTF
TRBJ2-3 | . | TRBV18 | few | TGTGCCAGCTCACCACCGGGGGGATCCACAGATACGCAGTATTTT | CASSPPGGSTDTQYF